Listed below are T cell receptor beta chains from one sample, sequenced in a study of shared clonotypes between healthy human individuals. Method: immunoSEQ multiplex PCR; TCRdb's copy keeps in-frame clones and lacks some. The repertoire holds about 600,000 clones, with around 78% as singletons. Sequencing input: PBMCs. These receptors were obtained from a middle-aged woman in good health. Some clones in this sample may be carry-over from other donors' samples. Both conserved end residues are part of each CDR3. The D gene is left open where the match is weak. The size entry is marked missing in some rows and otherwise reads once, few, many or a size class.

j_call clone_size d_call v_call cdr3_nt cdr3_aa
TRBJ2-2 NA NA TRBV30 TGTGCCTGGGGGAACACCGGGGAGCTGTTTTTT CAWGNTGELFF
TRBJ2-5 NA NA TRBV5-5 TGTGCCAGCAGCCCGGGACGGGTGCAAGAGACCCAGTACTTC CASSPGRVQETQYF
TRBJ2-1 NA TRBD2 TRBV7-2 TGTGCCAGCAGCTGGAGAAGCGGGAGCTCCTACAATGAGCAGTTCTTC CASSWRSGSSYNEQFF
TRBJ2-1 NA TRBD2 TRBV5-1 TGCGCCAGCAGCAGTACTAGCGGGGGATACAATGAGCAGTTCTTC CASSSTSGGYNEQFF
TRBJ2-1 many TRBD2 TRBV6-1 TGTGCCACCGGGACTAGCGGGGAGTCCTACAATGAGCAGTTCTTC CATGTSGESYNEQFF
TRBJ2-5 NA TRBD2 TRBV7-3 TGTGCCAGCAGCCCGGCGGGACTATCAGTGGAGACCCAGTACTTC CASSPAGLSVETQYF
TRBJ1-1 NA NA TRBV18 TGTGCCAGCTCACCCACGCCGGAACAGATGAACACTGAAGCTTTCTTT CASSPTPEQMNTEAFF
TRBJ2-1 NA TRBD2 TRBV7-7 TGTGCCAGCAGCAAGGGACTAGCGGGAGGTGATGAGCAGTTCTTC CASSKGLAGGDEQFF
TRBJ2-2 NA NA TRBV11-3 TGTGCCAGCAGTCGTCGGGAAAGCGGGGAGCTGTTTTTT CASSRRESGELFF
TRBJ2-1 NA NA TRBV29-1 TGCAGCGTTGAACGAGCGGAAAACTACAATGAGCAGTTCTTC CSVERAENYNEQFF
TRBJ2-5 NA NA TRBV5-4 TGTGCCAGCAGCTTGGACCAACTAGCAATGGAGACCCAGTACTTC CASSLDQLAMETQYF
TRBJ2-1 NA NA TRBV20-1 TGCAGTGCTAGAGACAATGAGCAGTTCTTC CSARDNEQFF
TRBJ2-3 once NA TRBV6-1 TGTGCCAGCAGTGAAGCCCCGACCCGCACAGATACGCAGTATTTT CASSEAPTRTDTQYF
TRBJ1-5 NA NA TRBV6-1 TGTGCCAGCAGTGAAGGGTACGGGGGAATAGGGCATCAGCCCCAGCATTTT CASSEGYGGIGHQPQHF
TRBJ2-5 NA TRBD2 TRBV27 TGTGCCAGCAGTTTCGCCGGGACTAGCGGGAGTACCTGGGGTGGGGAGACCCAGTACTTC CASSFAGTSGSTWGGETQYF
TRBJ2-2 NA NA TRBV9 TGTGCCAGCAGTACAGCGCTCACCGGGGAGCTGTTTTTT CASSTALTGELFF
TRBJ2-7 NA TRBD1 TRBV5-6 TGTGCCAGCAGCCCCAGCCCCGGGACAGGGCAGCTGGCGCAGTACTTC CASSPSPGTGQLAQYF
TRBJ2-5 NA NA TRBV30 TGTGCCTGGAGTGATGTTCCCGAGGGCAGGGTACTTCCAGGAGGAGAGACCCAGTACTTC CAWSDVPEGRVLPGGETQYF
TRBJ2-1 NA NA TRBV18 TGTGCCAGCTCACCCGACAGGTTTTCCTATGAGCAGTTCTTC CASSPDRFSYEQFF
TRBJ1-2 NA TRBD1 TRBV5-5 TGTGCCAGCAGCACCGGGACAGCCTATGGCTACACCTTC CASSTGTAYGYTF
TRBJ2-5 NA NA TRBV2 TGTGCCAGCAGTGGAGTCGGGACAATTGAGACCCAGTACTTC CASSGVGTIETQYF
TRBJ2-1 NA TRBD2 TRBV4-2 TGTGCCAGCAGCCAAGATATCCCTAGCGGGAGTTTGAATGAGCAGTTCTTC CASSQDIPSGSLNEQFF
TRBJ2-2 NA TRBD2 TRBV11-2 TGTGCCAGCAGCTTAATAGCGGGAGTACGGACCGGGGAGCTGTTTTTT CASSLIAGVRTGELFF
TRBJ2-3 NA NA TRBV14 TGTGCCAGCAGTAGGGGAAGGTCCACAGATACGCAGTATTTT CASSRGRSTDTQYF
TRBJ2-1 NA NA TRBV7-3 TGTGCCAGCAGCGAGGCAGGGGTTCCCTACAATGAGCAGTTCTTC CASSEAGVPYNEQFF
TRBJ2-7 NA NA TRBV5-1 TGCGCCAGCAGCTCGTCCCCAGGGTACTCCTACGAGCAGTACTTC CASSSSPGYSYEQYF
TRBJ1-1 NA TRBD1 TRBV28 TGTGCCAGCAGGCCGACAGGGGGGCACACTGAAGCTTTCTTT CASRPTGGHTEAFF
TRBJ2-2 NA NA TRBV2 TGTGCCAGCCTAAATCAGGACAGAACCACCGGGGAGCTGTTTTTT CASLNQDRTTGELFF
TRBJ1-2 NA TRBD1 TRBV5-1 TGCGCCAGCAGCCGGGACAGGATGAGGGACTATGGCTACACCTTC CASSRDRMRDYGYTF